Below are 14 T cell receptor beta chains sequenced from a single sample in a study of shared clonotypes between healthy human individuals (dated by TCRdb to 2020 to 2022). Receptor amplification or capture employed the immunoSEQ multiplex PCR assay. The table was pulled from immuneACCESS by TCRdb, which kept in-frame rearrangements only. Such tables lose some clones; where checked, under half of the loss comes from unresolved V genes, and the rest has no known cause. Counted in this sample were about 990,000 clones; approximately 80% of them appeared once. The ten largest clones represent more than 0.55% of the sample. Sequencing input: memory CD4+ T cells from PBMCs. The label giving this sample's cell subset or site can be read as: CD45RA-negative fraction. These receptors all come from a man between 18 and 35 years old in good health. Some clones in this sample may be carry-over from other donors' samples.

This clone showed up just once. This rearrangement joins TRBV28 to TRBJ1-3; D may be TRBD1 (6 bases). Trimming shortened V by 2 bases and J by 2 bases, and 10 bases separated the two germline ends. In germline, CDR1 is MDHEN, CDR2 SYDVKM. This CDR3 comprises 15 residues. CDR3 amino acids: CASSLAGAAGNTIYF. Written as DNA, the CDR3 is TGTGCCAGCAGTTTAGCGGGGGCCGCTGGAAACACCATATATTTT.

V gene TRBV5-1 combines with J gene TRBJ2-3; either TRBD1 or TRBD2 may fit D (5 bases each). The germline V and J ends were trimmed by 5 bases and 2 bases, with 15 bases remaining between them. The CDR3 consists of 15 residues. Germline V gives CDR1 SGHRS, CDR2 YFSETQ. CDR3 sequence reads: CASRFGDRNTDTQYF. In DNA form, the CDR3 reads TGCGCCAGCAGGTTTGGGGACCGGAACACAGATACGCAGTATTTT.

The V and J genes are TRBV30 and TRBJ1-2, with D maybe TRBD1 (6 bases). The germline V gene has CDR1 GTSNPN and CDR2 SVGIG (reference sequence). V was trimmed by 3 bases and J by 10 bases, leaving 12 bases between them. This CDR3 spans 11 amino acids. The CDR3 DNA reads TGTGCCTGGAGGGGGGCCCACACCTACACCTTC. Protein product: CAWRGAHTYTF.

The chain joins TRBV7-9 to TRBJ2-1; 7 bases map to TRBD1. There are 15 residues in the CDR3. V shed 3 bases, J shed 5 bases, and the junction held 7 bases outside the gene matches. CDR1 is SEHNR, CDR2 FQNEAQ, per germline (reference sequence). The CDR3 loop reads CASSFGDSPNNEQFF. The CDR3 DNA reads as TGTGCCAGCAGCTTTGGGGACAGCCCCAACAATGAGCAGTTCTTC.

The chain employs TRBV6-6 and TRBJ2-1; a weak D match, TRBD2 (5 bases). This CDR3 is built from 12 residues. V lost 5 bases to trimming and J lost 7 bases, with 9 bases between them. Germline V gene lookup returns CDR1 MNHNY and CDR2 SVGAGI (reference sequence). CDR3 bases: TGTGCCAGCAGTCCCTCGGGGAATGAGCAGTTCTTC. It is translated as CASSPSGNEQFF.

This chain joins TRBV30 and TRBJ1-2; no reliable D call. The V end lost 0 bases, the J end lost 4 bases, and 9 bases lay between the germline ends. CDR1 is GTSNPN and CDR2 is SVGIG in the germline V gene (reference sequence). This CDR3 is built from 13 residues. CDR3 sequence: CAWSVVRGYGYTF. DNA of the CDR3: TGTGCCTGGAGTGTAGTACGGGGCTATGGCTACACCTTC.

The genes are TRBV5-4 and TRBJ2-2; 10 positions match TRBD1. V lost 4 bases and J lost 2; bases outside the gene matches: 5. CDR1 and CDR2 (germline): SGHNT, YYREEE (reference sequence). The CDR3 is 16 amino acids. Written as DNA, the CDR3 is TGTGCCAGCAGCACCGACAGGGGGCTTAACACCGGGGAGCTGTTTTTT. It encodes CASSTDRGLNTGELFF.

The chain joins TRBV27 to TRBJ1-1; D remains unclear. Trimming left V 5 bases short and J 2 bases short, with 9 bases between. This CDR3 comprises 13 residues. From germline, CDR1 is MNHEY and CDR2 SMNVEV (reference sequence). The CDR3 coding sequence is TGTGCCAGCAGTCCACAGTTTAACACTGAAGCTTTCTTT. It is translated as CASSPQFNTEAFF.

This clone appeared a few times. V and J are TRBV4-1 and TRBJ2-2; D gene unclear. Trimming cost V 4 bases and J 2 bases, with 11 bases left between them. From germline, CDR1 is MGHRA and CDR2 YSYEKL. The CDR3 runs 15 residues. The CDR3 spells CASSPAGRNTGELFF. The CDR3 nucleotides are TGCGCCAGCAGCCCGGCTGGCAGAAACACCGGGGAGCTGTTTTTT.

This clone was picked up many times. This sequence joins TRBV29-1 and TRBJ1-5; TRBD1 agrees at 9 bases. The CDR3 is made up of 12 amino acids. Germline CDR1 is SQVTM and CDR2 is ANQGSEA. V shed 7 bases, J shed 5 bases, and the junction held 3 bases outside the gene matches. CDR3 coding DNA: TGCAGCGCGGGGACAGGGCATCAGCCCCAGCATTTT. This sequence encodes CSAGTGHQPQHF.

The chain recombines TRBV30 with TRBJ2-1; 7 bases fit TRBD1. This CDR3 is built from 16 residues. V shed 3 bases, J shed 5 bases, and the junction held 13 bases outside the gene matches. Germline CDR1 is GTSNPN and CDR2 is SVGIG (reference sequence). CDR3 sequence (DNA): TGTGCCTGGAGCCACGGACAGGCCTCTAGGCACAATGAGCAGTTCTTC. It yields the protein CAWSHGQASRHNEQFF.

The chain uses TRBV5-8 and TRBJ2-3; TRBD1 might be the D (6 bases). The germline V gene has CDR1 SGHTS and CDR2 YDEGEE. CDR3 length equals 16 residues. Trimming cost V 4 bases and J 0 bases, with 15 bases left between them. CDR3 nucleotides: TGTGCCAGCAGCCCACCGGGACACCAAAGCACAGATACGCAGTATTTT. This codes for CASSPPGHQSTDTQYF.

The rearrangement links TRBV5-1 to TRBJ2-4; D may be TRBD1 (5 bases). There are 14 residues in the CDR3. Germline V gene lookup returns CDR1 SGHRS and CDR2 YFSETQ. The V gene lost 0 bases and the J gene lost 8 bases, with 12 bases spanning the gap. The CDR3 DNA follows: TGCGCCAGCAGCTTGGCCCAGGGTGGGGACATTCAGTACTTC. Residues: CASSLAQGGDIQYF.

This clone is a singleton in its sample. The V and J genes are TRBV13 and TRBJ2-5; D gene unclear. This CDR3 is 13 amino acids long. Per the germline V gene, CDR1 is PRHDT and CDR2 is FYEKMQ (reference sequence). Trimming cost V 4 bases and J 0 bases, with 6 bases left between them. DNA of the CDR3: TGTGCCAGCAGCTGGGGTAACCAAGAGACCCAGTACTTC. Protein sequence: CASSWGNQETQYF. Filled out from reference TRBV13 and TRBJ2-5, the complete variable domain reads AAGVIQSPRHLIKEKRETATLKCYPIPRHDTVYWYQQGPGQDPQFLISFYEKMQSDKGSIPDRFSAQQFSDYHSELNMSSLELGDSALYFCASSWGNQETQYFGPGTRLLVL.